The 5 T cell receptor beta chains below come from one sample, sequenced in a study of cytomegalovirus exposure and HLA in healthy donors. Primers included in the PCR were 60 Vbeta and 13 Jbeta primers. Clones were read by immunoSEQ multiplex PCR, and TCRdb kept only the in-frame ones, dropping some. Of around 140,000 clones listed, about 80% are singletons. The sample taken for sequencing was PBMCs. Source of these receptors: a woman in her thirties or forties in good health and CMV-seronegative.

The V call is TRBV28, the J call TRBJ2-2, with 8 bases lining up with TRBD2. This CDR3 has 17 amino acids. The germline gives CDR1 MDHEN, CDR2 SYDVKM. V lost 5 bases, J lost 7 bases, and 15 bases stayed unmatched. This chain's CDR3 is CASSPVPSLAGHGELFF. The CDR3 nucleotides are TGTGCCAGCAGTCCGGTCCCCAGTTTAGCGGGACACGGGGAGCTGTTTTTT.

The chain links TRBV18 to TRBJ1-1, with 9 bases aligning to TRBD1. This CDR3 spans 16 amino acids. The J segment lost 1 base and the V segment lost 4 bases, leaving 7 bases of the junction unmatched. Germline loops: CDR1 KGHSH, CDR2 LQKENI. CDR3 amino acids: CASSLGTGTSNTEAFF. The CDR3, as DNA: TGTGCCAGCTCACTAGGGACAGGGACTTCGAACACTGAAGCTTTCTTT.

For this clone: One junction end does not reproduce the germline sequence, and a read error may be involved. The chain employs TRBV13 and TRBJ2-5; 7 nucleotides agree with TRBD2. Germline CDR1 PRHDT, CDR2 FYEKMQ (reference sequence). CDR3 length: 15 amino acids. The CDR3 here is CASSFYQPGLFLPDF. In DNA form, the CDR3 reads TGTGCCAGCAGCTTCTACCAGCCGGGACTATTCCTCCCGGACTTC. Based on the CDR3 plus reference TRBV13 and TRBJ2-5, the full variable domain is AAGVIQSPRHLIKEKRETATLKCYPIPRHDTVYWYQQGPGQDPQFLISFYEKMQSDKGSIPDRFSAQQFSDYHSELNMSSLELGDSALYFCASSFYQPGLFLPDFGPGTRLLVL.

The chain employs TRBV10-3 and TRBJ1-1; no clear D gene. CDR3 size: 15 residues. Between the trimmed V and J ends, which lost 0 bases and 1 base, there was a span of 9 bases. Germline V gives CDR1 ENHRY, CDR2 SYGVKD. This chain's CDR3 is CAISESAGANTEAFF. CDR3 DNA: TGTGCCATCAGTGAGTCGGCAGGCGCGAACACTGAAGCTTTCTTT.

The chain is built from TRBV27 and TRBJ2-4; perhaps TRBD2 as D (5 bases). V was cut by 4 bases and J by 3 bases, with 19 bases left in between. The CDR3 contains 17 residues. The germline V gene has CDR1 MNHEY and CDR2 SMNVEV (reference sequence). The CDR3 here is CASSSQTRRLVKNIQYF. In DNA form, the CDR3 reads TGTGCCAGCAGTTCCCAAACTAGGCGGTTGGTCAAAAACATTCAGTACTTC.